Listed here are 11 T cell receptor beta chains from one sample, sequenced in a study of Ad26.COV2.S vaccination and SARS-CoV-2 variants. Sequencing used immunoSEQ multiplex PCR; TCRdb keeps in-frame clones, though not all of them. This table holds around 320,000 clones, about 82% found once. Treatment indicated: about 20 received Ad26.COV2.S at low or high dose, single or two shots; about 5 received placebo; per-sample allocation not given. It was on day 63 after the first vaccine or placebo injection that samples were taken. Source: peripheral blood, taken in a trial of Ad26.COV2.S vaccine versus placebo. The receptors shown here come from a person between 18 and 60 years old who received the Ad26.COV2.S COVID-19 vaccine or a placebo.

The CDR3 loop is CASSSRRQGMHEQYF. The CDR3 DNA sequence: TGTGCCAGCAGCTCTAGAAGACAGGGAATGCACGAGCAGTACTTC. The chain recombines TRBV7-3 with TRBJ2-7; 7 bases are shared with TRBD1. After removal of 4 bases from V and 5 bases from J, the junction contained 11 bases not matched to a gene. CDR3 length: 15 residues. Germline V gives CDR1 SGHTA, CDR2 FQGTGA.

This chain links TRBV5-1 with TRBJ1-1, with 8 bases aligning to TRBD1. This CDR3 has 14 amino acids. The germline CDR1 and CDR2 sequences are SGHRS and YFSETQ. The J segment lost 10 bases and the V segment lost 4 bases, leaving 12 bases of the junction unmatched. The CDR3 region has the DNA TGCGCCAGCAGCGTCTACGAGACAGGGGTGGGAGCTTTCTTT. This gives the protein CASSVYETGVGAFF.

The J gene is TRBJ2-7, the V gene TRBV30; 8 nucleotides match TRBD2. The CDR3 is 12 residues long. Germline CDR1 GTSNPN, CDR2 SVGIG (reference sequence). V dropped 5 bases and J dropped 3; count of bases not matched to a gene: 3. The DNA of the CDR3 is TGTGCCTGGGGGACTAGTAACTACGAGCAGTACTTC. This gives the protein CAWGTSNYEQYF.

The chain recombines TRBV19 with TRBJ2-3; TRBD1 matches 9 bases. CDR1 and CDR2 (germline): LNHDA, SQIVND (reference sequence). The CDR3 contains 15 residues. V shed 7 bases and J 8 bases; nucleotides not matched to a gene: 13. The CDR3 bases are TGTGCCAGTACCCGGGGGACAGGGAGTCTGGGTACGCAGTATTTT. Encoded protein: CASTRGTGSLGTQYF.

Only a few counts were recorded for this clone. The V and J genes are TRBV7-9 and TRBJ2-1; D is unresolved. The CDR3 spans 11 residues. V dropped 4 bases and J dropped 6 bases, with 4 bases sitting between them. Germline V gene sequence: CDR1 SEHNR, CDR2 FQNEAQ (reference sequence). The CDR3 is CASSSLNEQFF. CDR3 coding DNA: TGTGCCAGCAGCTCTCTCAATGAGCAGTTCTTC.

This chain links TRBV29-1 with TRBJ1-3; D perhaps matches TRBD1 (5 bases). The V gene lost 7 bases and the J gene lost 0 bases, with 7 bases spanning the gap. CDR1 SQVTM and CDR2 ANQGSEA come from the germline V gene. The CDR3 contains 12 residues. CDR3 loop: CSGGYSGNTIYF. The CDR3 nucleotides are TGCAGCGGGGGGTACTCTGGAAACACCATATATTTT.

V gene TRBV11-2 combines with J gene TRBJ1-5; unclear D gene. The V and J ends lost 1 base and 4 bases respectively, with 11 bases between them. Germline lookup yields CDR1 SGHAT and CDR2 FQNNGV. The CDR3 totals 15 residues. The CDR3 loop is CASSLGDKQNQPQHF. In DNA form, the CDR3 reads TGTGCCAGCAGCTTAGGTGACAAGCAAAATCAGCCCCAGCATTTT.

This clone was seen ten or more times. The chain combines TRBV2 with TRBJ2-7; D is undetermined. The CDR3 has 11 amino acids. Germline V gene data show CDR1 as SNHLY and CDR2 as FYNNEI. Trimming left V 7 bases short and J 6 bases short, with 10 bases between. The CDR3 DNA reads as TGTGCCAGCAATGATGTGGTCGAGCAGTACTTC. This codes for CASNDVVEQYF.

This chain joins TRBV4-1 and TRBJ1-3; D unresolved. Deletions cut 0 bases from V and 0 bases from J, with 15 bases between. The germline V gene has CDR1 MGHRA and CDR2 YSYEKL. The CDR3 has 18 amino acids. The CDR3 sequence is CASSQDSGDSLSGNTIYF. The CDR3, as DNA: TGCGCCAGCAGCCAAGATTCAGGAGACTCCCTCTCTGGAAACACCATATATTTT.

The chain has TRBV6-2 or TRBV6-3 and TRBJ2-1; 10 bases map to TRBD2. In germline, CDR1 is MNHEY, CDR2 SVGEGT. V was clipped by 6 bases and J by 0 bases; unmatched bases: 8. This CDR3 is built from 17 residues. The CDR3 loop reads CASSSWTSGGSYNEQFF. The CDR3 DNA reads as TGTGCCAGCAGCTCCTGGACTAGCGGAGGCTCCTACAATGAGCAGTTCTTC.

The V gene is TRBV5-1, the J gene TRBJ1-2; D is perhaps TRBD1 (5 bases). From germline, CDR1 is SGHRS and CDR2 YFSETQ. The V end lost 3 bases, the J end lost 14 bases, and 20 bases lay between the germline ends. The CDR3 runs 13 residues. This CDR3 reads CASSSSQGNSGTF. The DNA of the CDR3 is TGCGCCAGCAGCTCTTCCCAGGGTAATAGCGGAACCTTC.